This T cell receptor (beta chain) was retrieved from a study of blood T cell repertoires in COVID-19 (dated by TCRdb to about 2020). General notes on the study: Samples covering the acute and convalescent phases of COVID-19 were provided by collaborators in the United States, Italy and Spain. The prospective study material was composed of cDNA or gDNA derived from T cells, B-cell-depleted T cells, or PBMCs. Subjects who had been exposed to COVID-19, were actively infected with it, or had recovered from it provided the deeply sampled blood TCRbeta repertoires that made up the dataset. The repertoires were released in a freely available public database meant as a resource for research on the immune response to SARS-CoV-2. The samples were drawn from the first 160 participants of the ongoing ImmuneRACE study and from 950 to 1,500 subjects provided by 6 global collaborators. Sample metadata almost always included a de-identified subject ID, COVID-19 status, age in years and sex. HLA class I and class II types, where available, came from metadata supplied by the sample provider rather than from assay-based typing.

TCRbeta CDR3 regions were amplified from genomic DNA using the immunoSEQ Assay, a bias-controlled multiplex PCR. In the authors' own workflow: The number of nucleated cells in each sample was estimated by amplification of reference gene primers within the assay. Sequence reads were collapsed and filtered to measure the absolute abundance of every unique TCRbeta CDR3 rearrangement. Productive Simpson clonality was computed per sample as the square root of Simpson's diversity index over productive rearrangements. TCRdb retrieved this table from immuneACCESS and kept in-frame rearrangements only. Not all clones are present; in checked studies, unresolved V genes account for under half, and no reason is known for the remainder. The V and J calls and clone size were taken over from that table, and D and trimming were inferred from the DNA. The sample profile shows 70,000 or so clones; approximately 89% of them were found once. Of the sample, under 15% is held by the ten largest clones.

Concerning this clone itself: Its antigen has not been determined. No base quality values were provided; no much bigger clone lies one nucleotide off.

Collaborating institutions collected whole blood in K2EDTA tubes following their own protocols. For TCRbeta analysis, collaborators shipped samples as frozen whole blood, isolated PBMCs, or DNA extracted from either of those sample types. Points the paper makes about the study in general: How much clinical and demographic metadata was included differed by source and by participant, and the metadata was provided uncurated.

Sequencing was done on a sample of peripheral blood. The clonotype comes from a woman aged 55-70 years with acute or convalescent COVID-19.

The CDR3 protein: CASSSDRGREQYF. DNA sequence: TGTGCCAGCAGCTCGGACAGGGGGCGCGAGCAGTACTTC. The chain joins TRBV7-9 to TRBJ2-7, and 11 junction bases match TRBD1. Clipping removes 4 bases from V and 6 bases from J, with 2 as the unmatched junction base count. Measured from the cysteine to the phenylalanine, the CDR3 is 13 residues long. Only the CDR3 DNA stays, 39 bases, in frame from base 1. The germline V gene (reference sequence) sets CDR1 to SEHNR and CDR2 to FQNEAQ.